The 28 T cell receptor beta chains presented below share a single source sample, sequenced in a study of shared clonotypes between healthy human individuals. TCRdb keeps only in-frame clones here, not all; method: immunoSEQ multiplex PCR. The sample carries approximately 2.5 million clones, more than 90% recorded once. The sample taken for sequencing was naive CD4+ T cells sorted from blood. Subset defined: CD45RA+ positively selected. The receptors derive from a man younger than 35 in good health.

The gene calls are TRBV18 and TRBJ2-7, with TRBD1 matching over 11 bases. The junction had 4 bases not matched to a gene; V was cut back by 3 bases and J by 6 bases. Germline CDR1 KGHSH, CDR2 LQKENI. The CDR3 extends over 14 amino acids. Here the CDR3 DNA reads TGTGCCAGCTCACCGAAGGGGACAGGGGGCGAGCAGTACTTC. It yields the protein CASSPKGTGGEQYF.

The chain employs TRBV6-1 and TRBJ2-2; D not resolved. The CDR3 totals 15 residues. The V end was cut by 2 bases, the J end by 1 base, with 8 bases between. From germline, CDR1 is MNHNS and CDR2 SASEGT. CDR3 in amino acids: CASSERLGNTGELFF. For the CDR3, the DNA is TGTGCCAGCAGTGAACGGTTGGGGAACACCGGGGAGCTGTTTTTT.

With regard to this clone: Other DNA sequences in the same sample also yield this CDR3. The rearrangement joins TRBV18 to TRBJ2-7; 10 nucleotides line up with TRBD1. This CDR3 spans 15 amino acids. Germline CDR1 and CDR2: KGHSH and LQKENI. With V trimmed by 2 bases and J by 2 bases, 3 bases remained unmatched. CDR3 coding DNA: TGTGCCAGCTCACCAACGGGACAGGGGCCCTACGAGCAGTACTTC. Translation gives CASSPTGQGPYEQYF.

The genes are TRBV14 and TRBJ2-5; D gene ambiguous. Germline loops: CDR1 SGHDN, CDR2 FVKESK. Trimming pared 2 bases from V and 5 bases from J, leaving 6 bases between. This CDR3 has 12 amino acids. The CDR3 nucleotides read TGTGCCAGCAGCCAAATGGGGGAGACCCAGTACTTC. It codes for CASSQMGETQYF.

The chain carries TRBV10-3 and TRBJ2-1; no definite D call. This CDR3 contains 16 residues. Deletions cut 6 bases from V and 8 bases from J, with 23 bases between. Germline V CDR1 and CDR2: ENHRY, SYGVKD. The CDR3 bases are TGTGCCATCAGGCCCACCACGGGTAGTATAGGCTATGAGCAGTTCTTC. Translation: CAIRPTTGSIGYEQFF.

Comments on this clone: Other nucleotide sequences in the sample specify the same CDR3. The J gene is TRBJ1-1, the V gene TRBV5-6; possible D gene TRBD1, 5 bases. Trimming removed 0 bases at V and 0 bases at J, with 6 bases between. CDR1 is SGHDT and CDR2 is YYEEEE in the germline V gene. The CDR3 covers 14 residues. DNA of the CDR3: TGTGCCAGCAGCTTGGGGGACCTGAACACTGAAGCTTTCTTT. Translation gives CASSLGDLNTEAFF.

V usage is TRBV5-4 and J usage is TRBJ2-1; 9 positions agree with TRBD1. V shed 4 bases and J 1 base; nucleotides not matched to a gene: 3. The CDR3 sequence is 15 residues long. CDR1 and CDR2 (germline): SGHNT, YYREEE (reference sequence). The CDR3 region is CASSPGTGSYNEQFF. CDR3 DNA sequence: TGTGCCAGCAGCCCCGGGACAGGGTCCTACAATGAGCAGTTCTTC.

V gene TRBV6-5 combines with J gene TRBJ2-3, with 7 bases lining up with TRBD1. CDR3 length equals 14 residues. J was trimmed by 6 bases and V by 3 bases; bases with no gene match: 6. Germline V gene data show CDR1 as MNHEY and CDR2 as SVGAGI. CDR3 in amino acids: CASSYRDRVDTQYF. The CDR3 DNA follows: TGTGCCAGCAGTTATCGCGACAGGGTCGATACGCAGTATTTT.

The J gene is TRBJ1-1, the V gene TRBV7-2; D is unclear. V lost 1 base and J 2 bases, leaving 11 bases between the germline ends. The germline gives CDR1 SGHTA, CDR2 FQGNSA. The length of the CDR3 is 15 residues. In DNA, the CDR3 is TGTGCCAGCAGCTTAGTAAGGCAGAGAAACACTGAAGCTTTCTTT. Its translation: CASSLVRQRNTEAFF. The whole variable domain, filled in from reference TRBV7-2 and TRBJ1-1, reads GAGVSQSPSNKVTEKGKDVELRCDPISGHTALYWYRQSLGQGLEFLIYFQGNSAPDKSGLPSDRFSAERTGGSVSTLTIQRTQQEDSAVYLCASSLVRQRNTEAFFGQGTRLTVV.

The gene calls are TRBV7-9 and TRBJ1-2; TRBD1 is a possible D gene (5 bases). Germline assignment: CDR1 SEHNR and CDR2 FQNEAQ (reference sequence). The CDR3 consists of 14 residues. The V and J ends lost 5 bases and 7 bases respectively, with 17 bases between them. DNA for the CDR3: TGTGCCAGCAGCCCAACAGGTCTGGGTAGTGGCTACACCTTC. It yields the protein CASSPTGLGSGYTF.

This clone was seen just once. V usage is TRBV29-1 and J usage is TRBJ2-1; D ambiguous. Germline V gene lookup returns CDR1 SQVTM and CDR2 ANQGSEA. V gave up 7 bases and J gave up 3 bases, with 7 bases separating them. This CDR3 region has 11 residues. The CDR3 coding sequence is TGCAGCGGGGGTATCTACAATGAGCAGTTCTTC. Amino acid sequence: CSGGIYNEQFF.

In the case of this clone: Other nucleotide sequences from this sample produce the same CDR3. The chain uses TRBV5-4 and TRBJ1-2; D unclear. Between the trimmed V and J ends, which lost 5 bases and 2 bases, there was a span of 10 bases. This CDR3 is 13 amino acids long. CDR1 is SGHNT and CDR2 is YYREEE in the germline V gene (reference sequence). The CDR3 DNA reads as TGTGCCAGCAGTCCGGACGGGAACTATGGCTACACCTTC. This sequence encodes CASSPDGNYGYTF.

This clone was detected once. V usage is TRBV2 and J usage is TRBJ2-5; D is uncertain. Germline CDR1 reads SNHLY; CDR2 reads FYNNEI. V shed 8 bases and J shed 3 bases, with 13 bases lying between them. The CDR3 covers 13 residues. The CDR3 DNA is TGTGCCAGCTTGTTGTACCCAGAAGAGACCCAGTACTTC. It codes for CASLLYPEETQYF.

The chain recombines TRBV28 with TRBJ1-2, with D possibly being TRBD1 (5 bases). This CDR3 contains 17 residues. The germline V and J ends were trimmed by 5 bases and 4 bases, with 23 bases remaining between them. Germline V gives CDR1 MDHEN, CDR2 SYDVKM. The chain's CDR3 is CASSPPFGAGGGYGYTF. The CDR3, as DNA: TGTGCCAGCAGTCCCCCGTTCGGGGCAGGCGGCGGCTATGGCTACACCTTC.

This CDR3 reads CASSLSGVGLSSYEQYF. The CDR3 nucleotides are TGTGCCAGCAGTTTATCGGGTGTTGGGTTAAGCTCCTACGAGCAGTACTTC. The chain recombines TRBV28 with TRBJ2-7, with D uncertain. The CDR3 runs to 17 residues. Germline V lookup: CDR1 MDHEN, CDR2 SYDVKM. Deletions cut 1 base from V and 0 bases from J, with 16 bases between. Variable domain in full (rest from reference TRBV28 and TRBJ2-7): DVKVTQSSRYLVKRTGEKVFLECVQDMDHENMFWYRQDPGLGLRLIYFSYDVKMKEKGDIPEGYSVSREKKERFSLILESASTNQTSMYLCASSLSGVGLSSYEQYFGPGTRLTVT.

In regard to this clone: Other DNA sequences in this specimen translate into the identical CDR3. The V gene is TRBV5-1, the J gene TRBJ2-2; D is perhaps TRBD2 (6 bases). V gave up 0 bases and J gave up 5 bases, with 11 bases separating them. The CDR3 covers 15 residues. Germline-derived CDR1 and CDR2 are SGHRS and YFSETQ. The CDR3 DNA reads TGCGCCAGCAGCTTGGCGGGGGTAGGAACCGGGGAGCTGTTTTTT. Translation: CASSLAGVGTGELFF.

As to this clone: This specimen includes other DNA sequences encoding the same CDR3. The V gene is TRBV18, the J gene TRBJ1-1; D is uncertain. The CDR3 has 15 residues. Trimming took 3 bases from V and 1 from J, leaving 12 bases between them. Germline V gene sequence: CDR1 KGHSH, CDR2 LQKENI. The CDR3 loop reads CASSPQQSENTEAFF. The CDR3 DNA sequence: TGTGCCAGCTCACCCCAGCAATCAGAGAACACTGAAGCTTTCTTT.

This chain joins TRBV27 and TRBJ1-6, with TRBD1 identical over 9 bases. The CDR3 loop spans 17 amino acids. Germline CDR1 reads MNHEY; CDR2 reads SMNVEV (reference sequence). V was pared by 0 bases and J by 10 bases, with 10 bases of the junction left unmatched. This chain's CDR3 is CASSLSPGQGGTSPLHF. Here the CDR3 DNA reads TGTGCCAGCAGTTTATCGCCGGGACAGGGAGGGACGTCACCCCTCCACTTT.

This rearrangement joins TRBV11-3 to TRBJ2-1, with 10 bases fitting TRBD2. This CDR3 is 16 amino acids long. The ends lost 6 bases at V and 0 bases at J; junction bases unmatched: 5. Germline V gene lookup returns CDR1 SGHNT and CDR2 YENEEA. CDR3 region: CASSPTSGTSYNEQFF. DNA of the CDR3: TGTGCCAGCAGTCCTACTAGCGGGACCTCCTACAATGAGCAGTTCTTC.

As to this clone: Other DNA variants within this sample encode the same CDR3. The chain carries TRBV5-8 and TRBJ2-3; D ambiguous. This CDR3 comprises 13 residues. Germline-derived CDR1 and CDR2 are SGHTS and YDEGEE. The V end lost 0 bases, the J end lost 1 base, and 3 bases lay between the germline ends. CDR3 residues: CASSLAGTDTQYF. DNA of the CDR3: TGTGCCAGCAGCTTGGCCGGCACAGATACGCAGTATTTT.

The V and J genes are TRBV30 and TRBJ1-4; D remains unclear. CDR3 size: 14 residues. CDR1 GTSNPN and CDR2 SVGIG come from the germline V gene (reference sequence). Between the trimmed V and J ends, which lost 2 bases and 5 bases, there was a span of 12 bases. The CDR3 sequence: CAWSRWPSNEKLFF. The CDR3 DNA follows: TGTGCCTGGAGTCGGTGGCCTTCCAATGAAAAACTGTTTTTT.

V gene TRBV6-6 combines with J gene TRBJ1-2, with a tentative D call TRBD1 (5 bases). Germline values: CDR1 MNHNY, CDR2 SVGAGI (reference sequence). This CDR3 contains 14 residues. V lost 6 bases to trimming and J lost 4 bases, with 15 bases between them. This CDR3 reads CASRNREGSYGYTF. In nucleotides, the CDR3 is TGTGCCAGCAGAAATAGGGAGGGGAGCTATGGCTACACCTTC.

As DNA, the CDR3 is TGCAGTGCTTCCGAGCTGGAGACCCAGTACTTC. It encodes CSASELETQYF. The chain has TRBV20-1 and TRBJ2-5, with D uncertain. Trimming left V 5 bases short and J 5 bases short, with 9 bases between. This CDR3 has 11 residues. Germline values: CDR1 DFQATT, CDR2 SNEGSKA (reference sequence).

The rearrangement joins TRBV5-4 to TRBJ1-3, with 8 bases aligning to TRBD1. There are 16 residues in the CDR3. The germline CDR1 and CDR2 sequences are SGHNT and YYREEE (reference sequence). V was pared by 4 bases and J by 2 bases, with 8 bases of the junction left unmatched. CDR3 residues: CASSVRDRLPGNTIYF. CDR3 DNA: TGTGCCAGCAGCGTCCGGGACAGGCTGCCTGGAAACACCATATATTTT.

The chain uses TRBV19 and TRBJ2-5; no reliable D call. The V and J ends lost 3 bases and 1 base respectively, with 6 bases between them. The CDR3 has 13 amino acids. Germline V gene data show CDR1 as LNHDA and CDR2 as SQIVND (reference sequence). Here the CDR3 DNA reads TGTGCCAGTAGTATCCTCACCCAAGAGACCCAGTACTTC. Its protein is CASSILTQETQYF.

The chain employs TRBV6-1 and TRBJ1-2; perhaps TRBD1 as D (5 bases). The CDR3 sequence is 10 residues long. V lost 11 bases, J lost 4 bases, and 8 bases lay in between. Germline V gene data show CDR1 as MNHNS and CDR2 as SASEGT. The CDR3 sequence: CAGGLYGYTF. CDR3 nucleotide sequence: TGTGCCGGGGGTCTCTATGGCTACACCTTC.

The chain has TRBV7-9 and TRBJ1-5; D unclear. The germline gives CDR1 SEHNR, CDR2 FQNEAQ (reference sequence). The CDR3 consists of 12 residues. V lost 5 bases to trimming and J lost 5 bases, with 7 bases between them. CDR3 sequence: CASSHSDQPQHF. CDR3 DNA: TGTGCCAGCAGCCACTCGGATCAGCCCCAGCATTTT.

The chain employs TRBV7-2 and TRBJ1-4; TRBD1 aligns across 8 bases. CDR1 and CDR2 (germline): SGHTA, FQGNSA. CDR3 length: 15 amino acids. With V trimmed by 0 bases and J by 7 bases, 4 bases remained unmatched. CDR3 amino acids: CASSLAARGREKLFF. The CDR3 DNA sequence: TGTGCCAGCAGCTTAGCGGCCAGGGGGCGTGAAAAACTGTTTTTT.